Listed below are T cell receptor beta chains from one sample, sequenced in a study of CD8 T cells in ankylosing spondylitis. TCRdb processed the 5' RACE reads anew with MiXCR; each CDR3 protein has one entry. The data show about 150,000 distinct CDR3 sequences, 6% to 8.5% seen once. The source material was blood, either unsorted or a sorted T cell fraction (not recorded which). These receptors were obtained from a female donor with ankylosing spondylitis or in good health (not recorded which). Both conserved end residues are part of each CDR3. Fields, in order: V gene, J gene, clone size, D gene, CDR3 length, CDR3 DNA, CDR3 protein. D genes are given only for firm matches. Where a row states a size, it is once, few, many or the class of an expanded clone; other rows omit it.

V: TRBV12-3/TRBV12-4; J: TRBJ1-1; size: many; D: TRBD1; length: 15; DNA: TGTGCCAGCAGTCCCCGGACAGGCCATAACACTGAAGCTTTCTTT; CDR3: CASSPRTGHNTEAFF
V: TRBV7-9; J: TRBJ1-1; size: few; D: .; length: 13; DNA: TGTGCCAGCAGCTATATCGGGGGGACTGAAGCTTTCTTT; CDR3: CASSYIGGTEAFF
V: TRBV5-1; J: TRBJ1-1; size: few; D: .; length: 15; DNA: TGCGCCAGCAGCTCGGTCGGGGAACTGAACACTGAAGCTTTCTTT; CDR3: CASSSVGELNTEAFF
V: TRBV7-2; J: TRBJ2-7; size: many; D: TRBD2; length: 14; DNA: TGTGCCAGCAGTCCCGGGACTAGTGGGGACGAGCAGTACTTC; CDR3: CASSPGTSGDEQYF
V: TRBV7-3; J: TRBJ1-1; size: few; D: .; length: 21; DNA: TGTGCCAGCAGCTTATACGGCAGGGGCCTTATCGACCAAAAACTGAACACTGAAGCTTTCTTT; CDR3: CASSLYGRGLIDQKLNTEAFF
V: TRBV27; J: TRBJ2-7; size: few; D: TRBD1; length: 15; DNA: TGTGCCAGCAGTTTATATCGGGACAGGAACTACGAGCAGTACTTC; CDR3: CASSLYRDRNYEQYF
V: TRBV5-1; J: TRBJ2-1; size: many; D: .; length: 14; DNA: TGCGCCAGCAGAGTCCTGGACCTTGGGAGTGAGCAGTTCTTC; CDR3: CASRVLDLGSEQFF
V: TRBV12-3/TRBV12-4; J: TRBJ2-1; size: many; D: .; length: 16; DNA: TGTGCCAGCAGTTCCTCGGTGGAGGGGGGCTACAATGAGCAGTTCTTC; CDR3: CASSSSVEGGYNEQFF
V: TRBV30; J: TRBJ1-5; size: many; D: .; length: 13; DNA: TGTGCCTGGAGTGGGGCAGGGAGCCAGCCCCAGCATTTT; CDR3: CAWSGAGSQPQHF
V: TRBV20-1; J: TRBJ1-5; size: many; D: .; length: 15; DNA: TGCAGTGCTATTGCGAATGGGGACTTCAATCAGCCCCAGCATTTT; CDR3: CSAIANGDFNQPQHF
V: TRBV5-1; J: TRBJ2-3; size: many; D: .; length: 16; DNA: TGCGCCAGCAGCTTGGCCGTGAGGAAGACTTCAGATACGCAGTATTTT; CDR3: CASSLAVRKTSDTQYF
V: TRBV7-8; J: TRBJ2-1; size: many; D: .; length: 15; DNA: TGTGCCAGCAGCTCCGGGACGGGTTCCTACAATGAGCAGTTCTTC; CDR3: CASSSGTGSYNEQFF
V: TRBV4-3; J: TRBJ2-1; size: many; D: .; length: 14; DNA: TGCGCCAGCAGCAAGGGAGACAGTTACAATGAGCAGTTCTTC; CDR3: CASSKGDSYNEQFF
V: TRBV20-1; J: TRBJ2-3; size: many; D: TRBD2; length: 14; DNA: TGCAGTGCTGGGACTAGCGGGAGGGAAGATACGCAGTATTTT; CDR3: CSAGTSGREDTQYF
V: TRBV7-9; J: TRBJ2-1; size: many; D: .; length: 15; DNA: TGTGCCAGCAGCGCCGGGAGCTCAGTTGGGGTTGAGCAGTTCTTC; CDR3: CASSAGSSVGVEQFF
V: TRBV20-1; J: TRBJ1-2; size: many; D: .; length: 16; DNA: TGCAGTGCTGAGGGGGTGGGTGACTCTAATCGCTATGGCTACACCTTC; CDR3: CSAEGVGDSNRYGYTF
V: TRBV4-2; J: TRBJ2-2; size: few; D: TRBD1; length: 16; DNA: TGTGCCAGCAGGAAAATAGGGGGCTCTGGGACCGGGGAGCTGTTTTTT; CDR3: CASRKIGGSGTGELFF
V: TRBV18; J: TRBJ2-5; size: few; D: TRBD2; length: 15; DNA: TGTGCCAGCTCACCACGTAACCCGGGGGGAGAGACCCAGTACTTC; CDR3: CASSPRNPGGETQYF
V: TRBV12-3/TRBV12-4; J: TRBJ2-7; size: many; D: TRBD1; length: 14; DNA: TGTGCCAGCAGCCTCGGGACAGGATGGTCCGAGCAGTACTTC; CDR3: CASSLGTGWSEQYF
V: TRBV10-3; J: TRBJ2-4; size: .; D: TRBD2; length: 18; DNA: TGTGCCATCAGTCCCGGGACTAGCGGGGGTACAGCCAAAAACATTCAGTACTTC; CDR3: CAISPGTSGGTAKNIQYF
V: TRBV12-5; J: TRBJ2-2; size: many; D: TRBD1; length: 15; DNA: TGTGCTAGTGCCCCAGGGGGATTGAACACCGGGGAGCTGTTTTTT; CDR3: CASAPGGLNTGELFF
V: TRBV5-5; J: TRBJ2-7; size: many; D: TRBD1; length: 15; DNA: TGTGCCAGCAGCTTGAATCCAGGGGGCTACTACGAGCAGTACTTC; CDR3: CASSLNPGGYYEQYF
V: TRBV20-1; J: TRBJ2-5; size: many; D: TRBD2; length: 17; DNA: TGCAGTGCTAGAGATTATGTAGCGGGAGACTCGCAAGAGACCCAGTACTTC; CDR3: CSARDYVAGDSQETQYF
V: TRBV15; J: TRBJ2-3; size: many; D: TRBD2; length: 16; DNA: TGTGCCACCAGCAGAGGTCATGGGGGGGACACAGATACGCAGTATTTT; CDR3: CATSRGHGGDTDTQYF
V: TRBV29-1; J: TRBJ2-1; size: many; D: TRBD2; length: 13; DNA: TGCAGCGGGGGCCGGACTAGCGCCAATGAGCAGTTCTTC; CDR3: CSGGRTSANEQFF
V: TRBV10-3; J: TRBJ1-1; size: many; D: .; length: 13; DNA: TGTGCCATCAGTGACTTCATTGGCAGTAAAGCTTTCTTT; CDR3: CAISDFIGSKAFF
V: TRBV7-9; J: TRBJ1-1; size: many; D: .; length: 12; DNA: TGTGCCAGCAGCGTTGATAACACTGAAGCTTTCTTT; CDR3: CASSVDNTEAFF
V: TRBV12-3/TRBV12-4; J: TRBJ2-7; size: many; D: TRBD1; length: 15; DNA: TGTGCCAGCAGAAGGTCCGACAGGGACTCCTACGAGCAGTACTTC; CDR3: CASRRSDRDSYEQYF
V: TRBV7-6; J: TRBJ1-5; size: few; D: .; length: 13; DNA: TGTGCCAGCAGCTTAAATAGGAAACAGCCCCAGCATTTT; CDR3: CASSLNRKQPQHF
V: TRBV9; J: TRBJ2-3; size: many; D: TRBD1; length: 15; DNA: TGTGCCAGCAGCGCCAACCCGGGACAGGGGGATACGCAGTATTTT; CDR3: CASSANPGQGDTQYF
V: TRBV9; J: TRBJ2-2; size: .; D: .; length: 13; DNA: TGTGCCAGCAGCGTAGGAGAAGCCGGGGAGCTGTTTTTT; CDR3: CASSVGEAGELFF